What follows is one T cell receptor beta chain and its context. Its antigen is not identified. Assay: immunoSEQ multiplex PCR; the TCRdb copy retains only in-frame clones and omits some. The repertoire includes about 45,000 clones, around 82% of them detected once, and approximately 2% sits in the top ten. The sample belongs to a study of OX40 agonist ivuxolimab in advanced cancers. Study summary: Dose-escalation subjects each had hepatocellular carcinoma, melanoma, renal cell or head and neck cancer.

The CDR3 spans 16 residues. Trimming shortened V by 5 bases and J by 0 bases, and 13 bases separated the two germline ends. The germline gives CDR1 SGHAT, CDR2 FQNNGV. Study-wide findings and caveats: Low normalized clonal expansion also occurred in some nonresponding patients.

The J gene is TRBJ1-4, the V gene TRBV11-2; D is undetermined. Source: CD4+ or CD8+ T cells sorted from blood, taken in a trial of the OX40 agonist ivuxolimab. The clonotype originates from an adult with an advanced solid tumor such as melanoma, head and neck, liver or kidney cancer. CDR3: CASSRIAESTNEKLFF. CDR3 in DNA: TGTGCCAGCAGCCGAATTGCTGAATCAACTAATGAAAAACTGTTTTTT.